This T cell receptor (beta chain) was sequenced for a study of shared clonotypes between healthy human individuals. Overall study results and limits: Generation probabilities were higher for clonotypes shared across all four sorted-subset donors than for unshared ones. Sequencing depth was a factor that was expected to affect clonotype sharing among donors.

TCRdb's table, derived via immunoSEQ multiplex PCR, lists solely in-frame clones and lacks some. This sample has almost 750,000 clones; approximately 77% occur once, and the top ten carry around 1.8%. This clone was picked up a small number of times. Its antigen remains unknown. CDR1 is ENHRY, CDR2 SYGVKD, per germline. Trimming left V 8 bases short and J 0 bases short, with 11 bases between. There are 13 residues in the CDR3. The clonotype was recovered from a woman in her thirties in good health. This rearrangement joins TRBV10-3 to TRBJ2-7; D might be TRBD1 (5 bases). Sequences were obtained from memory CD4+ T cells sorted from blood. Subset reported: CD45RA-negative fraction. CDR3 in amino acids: CAIATASSYEQYF. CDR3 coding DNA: TGTGCCATCGCGACAGCCAGCTCCTACGAGCAGTACTTC.